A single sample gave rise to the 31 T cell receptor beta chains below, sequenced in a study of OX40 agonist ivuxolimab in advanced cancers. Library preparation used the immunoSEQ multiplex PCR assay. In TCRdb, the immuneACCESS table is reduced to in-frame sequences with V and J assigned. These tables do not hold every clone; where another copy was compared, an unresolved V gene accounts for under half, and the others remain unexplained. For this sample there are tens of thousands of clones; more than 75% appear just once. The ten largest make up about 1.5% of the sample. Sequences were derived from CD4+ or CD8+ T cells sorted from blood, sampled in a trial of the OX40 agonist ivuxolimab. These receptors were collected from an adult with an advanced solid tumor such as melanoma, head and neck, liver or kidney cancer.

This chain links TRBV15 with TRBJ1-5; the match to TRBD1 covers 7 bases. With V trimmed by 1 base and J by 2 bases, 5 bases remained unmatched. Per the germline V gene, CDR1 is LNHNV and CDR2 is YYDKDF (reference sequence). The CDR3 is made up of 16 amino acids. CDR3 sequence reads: CATSRAPTGGNQPQHF. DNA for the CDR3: TGTGCCACCAGCAGAGCCCCTACAGGGGGCAATCAGCCCCAGCATTTT.

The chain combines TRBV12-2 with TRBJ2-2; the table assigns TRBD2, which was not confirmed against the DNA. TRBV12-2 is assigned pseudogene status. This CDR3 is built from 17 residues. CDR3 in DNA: TGTGCAAGTCGCTTAGTGGATAGCGGGGGGGCCGCCGGGGAGCTGTTTTTT. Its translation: CASRLVDSGGAAGELFF.

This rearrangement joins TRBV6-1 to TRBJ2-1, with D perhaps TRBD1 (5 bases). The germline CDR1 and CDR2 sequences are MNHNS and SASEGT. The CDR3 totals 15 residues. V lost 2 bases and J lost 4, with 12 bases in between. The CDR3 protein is CASSETGEIYNEQFF. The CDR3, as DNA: TGTGCCAGCAGTGAAACAGGAGAGATTTACAATGAGCAGTTCTTC.

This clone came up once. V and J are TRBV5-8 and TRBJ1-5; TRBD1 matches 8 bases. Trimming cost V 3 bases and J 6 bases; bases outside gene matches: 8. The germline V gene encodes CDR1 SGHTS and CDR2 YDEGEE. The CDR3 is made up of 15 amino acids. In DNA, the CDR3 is TGTGCCAGCAGCTCATCAGGGGGCCGGGGTCAGCCCCAGCATTTT. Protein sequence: CASSSSGGRGQPQHF.

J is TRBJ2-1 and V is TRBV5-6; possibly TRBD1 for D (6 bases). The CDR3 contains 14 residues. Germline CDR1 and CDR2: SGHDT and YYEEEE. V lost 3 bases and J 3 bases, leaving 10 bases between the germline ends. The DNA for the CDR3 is TGTGCCAGCAGCTCATGGGGGCGCTACAATGAGCAGTTCTTC. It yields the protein CASSSWGRYNEQFF.

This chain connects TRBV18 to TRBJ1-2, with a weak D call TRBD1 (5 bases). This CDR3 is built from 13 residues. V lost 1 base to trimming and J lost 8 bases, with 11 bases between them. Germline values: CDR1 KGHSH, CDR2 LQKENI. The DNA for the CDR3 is TGTGCCAGCTCACCACAGGGGCGTAGAGGCTACACCTTC. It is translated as CASSPQGRRGYTF.

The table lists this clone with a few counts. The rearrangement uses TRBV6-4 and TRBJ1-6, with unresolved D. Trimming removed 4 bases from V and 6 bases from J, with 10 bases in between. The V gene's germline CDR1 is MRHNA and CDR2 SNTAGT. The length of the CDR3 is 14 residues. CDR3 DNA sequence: TGTGCCAGCAGTGCCGACGGCCTTAATTCACCCCTCCACTTT. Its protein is CASSADGLNSPLHF.

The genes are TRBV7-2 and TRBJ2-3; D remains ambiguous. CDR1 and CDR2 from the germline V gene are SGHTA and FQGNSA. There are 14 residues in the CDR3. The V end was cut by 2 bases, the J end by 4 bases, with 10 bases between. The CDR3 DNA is TGTGCCAGCAGCTTACAATCCATCGCAGATACGCAGTATTTT. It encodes CASSLQSIADTQYF.

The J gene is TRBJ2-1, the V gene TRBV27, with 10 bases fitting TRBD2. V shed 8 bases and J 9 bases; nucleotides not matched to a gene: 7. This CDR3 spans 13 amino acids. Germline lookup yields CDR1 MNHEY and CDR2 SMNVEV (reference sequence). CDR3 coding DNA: TGTGCCAGCCGAGCGGGAGGGCCAGGTGAGCAGTTCTTC. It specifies CASRAGGPGEQFF.

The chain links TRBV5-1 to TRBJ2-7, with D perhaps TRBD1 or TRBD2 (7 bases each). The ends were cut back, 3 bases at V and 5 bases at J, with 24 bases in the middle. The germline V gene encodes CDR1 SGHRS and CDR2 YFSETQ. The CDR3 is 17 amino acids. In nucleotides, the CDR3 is TGCGCCAGCAGCTCGCGGGGAGGGTCGACAGGGACCAACGAGCAGTACTTC. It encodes CASSSRGGSTGTNEQYF. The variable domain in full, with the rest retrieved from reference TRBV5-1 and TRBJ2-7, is KAGVTQTPRYLIKTRGQQVTLSCSPISGHRSVSWYQQTPGQGLQFLFEYFSETQRNKGNFPGRFSGRQFSNSRSEMNVSTLELGDSALYLCASSSRGGSTGTNEQYFGPGTRLTVT.

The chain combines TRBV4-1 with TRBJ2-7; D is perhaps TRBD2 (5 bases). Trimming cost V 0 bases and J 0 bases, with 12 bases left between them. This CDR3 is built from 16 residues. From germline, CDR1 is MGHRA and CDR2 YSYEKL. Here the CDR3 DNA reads TGCGCCAGCAGCCAAGACGGCCGGGAAGGCTCCTACGAGCAGTACTTC. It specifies CASSQDGREGSYEQYF.

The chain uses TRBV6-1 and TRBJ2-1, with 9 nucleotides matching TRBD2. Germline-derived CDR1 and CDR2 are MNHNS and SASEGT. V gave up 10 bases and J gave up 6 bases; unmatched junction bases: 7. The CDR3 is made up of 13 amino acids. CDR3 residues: CAIEAGGFNEQFF. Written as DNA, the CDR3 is TGTGCCATTGAAGCGGGGGGTTTCAATGAGCAGTTCTTC.

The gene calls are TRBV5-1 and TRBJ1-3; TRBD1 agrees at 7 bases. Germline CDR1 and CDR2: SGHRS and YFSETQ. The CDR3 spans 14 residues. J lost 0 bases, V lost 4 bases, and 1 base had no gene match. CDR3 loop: CASSRDSSGNTIYF. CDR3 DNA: TGCGCCAGCAGCCGGGACAGCTCTGGAAACACCATATATTTT.

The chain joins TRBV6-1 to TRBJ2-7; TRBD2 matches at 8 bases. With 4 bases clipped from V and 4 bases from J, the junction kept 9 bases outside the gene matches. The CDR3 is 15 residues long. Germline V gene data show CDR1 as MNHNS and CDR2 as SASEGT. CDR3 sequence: CASSASGSGAYEQYF. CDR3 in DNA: TGTGCCAGCAGTGCCAGCGGGAGTGGGGCTTACGAGCAGTACTTC.

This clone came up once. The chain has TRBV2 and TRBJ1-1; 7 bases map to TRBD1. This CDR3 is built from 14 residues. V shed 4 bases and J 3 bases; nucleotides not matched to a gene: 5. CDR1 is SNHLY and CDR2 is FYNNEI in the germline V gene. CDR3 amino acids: CASSARGTYTEAFF. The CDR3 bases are TGTGCCAGCAGTGCCAGGGGGACGTACACTGAAGCTTTCTTT.

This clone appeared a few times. CDR3: CASIHTGGNEDTQYF. The CDR3 region has the DNA TGTGCCAGCATTCACACAGGGGGCAACGAAGATACGCAGTATTTT. The rearrangement links TRBV7-8 to TRBJ2-3; 9 nucleotides match TRBD1. In germline, CDR1 is SGHVS, CDR2 FQNEAQ. V gave up 7 bases and J gave up 5 bases; unmatched junction bases: 10. The CDR3 contains 15 residues.

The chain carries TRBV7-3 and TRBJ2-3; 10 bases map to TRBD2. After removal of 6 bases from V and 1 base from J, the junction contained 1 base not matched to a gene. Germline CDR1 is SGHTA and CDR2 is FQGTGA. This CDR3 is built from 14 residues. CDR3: CASRLAGGTDTQYF. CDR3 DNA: TGTGCCAGCAGGCTAGCGGGGGGCACAGATACGCAGTATTTT.

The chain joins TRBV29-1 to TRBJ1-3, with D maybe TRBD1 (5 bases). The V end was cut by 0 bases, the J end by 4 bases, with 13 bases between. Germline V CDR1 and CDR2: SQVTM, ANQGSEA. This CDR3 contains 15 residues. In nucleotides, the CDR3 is TGCAGCGTTGAAGAATCTCGGGGACCCGGAAACACCATATATTTT. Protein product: CSVEESRGPGNTIYF.

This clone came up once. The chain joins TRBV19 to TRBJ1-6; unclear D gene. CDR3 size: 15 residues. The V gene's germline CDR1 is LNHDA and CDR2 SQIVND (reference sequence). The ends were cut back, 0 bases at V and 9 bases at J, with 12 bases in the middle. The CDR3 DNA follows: TGTGCCAGTAGTATAGATATGGGGTCTGGTTCACCCCTCCACTTT. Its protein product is CASSIDMGSGSPLHF.

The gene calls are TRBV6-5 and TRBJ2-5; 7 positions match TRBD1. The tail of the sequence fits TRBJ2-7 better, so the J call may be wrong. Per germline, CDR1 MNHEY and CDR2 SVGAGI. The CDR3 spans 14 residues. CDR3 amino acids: CASSPPGQTYEQYF. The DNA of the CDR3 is TGTGCCAGCAGCCCCCCGGGACAGACCTACGAGCAGTACTTC.

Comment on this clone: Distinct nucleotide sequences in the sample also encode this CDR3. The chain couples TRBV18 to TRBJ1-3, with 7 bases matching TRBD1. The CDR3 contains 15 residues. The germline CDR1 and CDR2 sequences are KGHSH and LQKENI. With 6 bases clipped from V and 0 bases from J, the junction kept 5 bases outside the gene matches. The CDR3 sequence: CASSPRDSSGNTIYF. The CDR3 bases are TGTGCCAGCTCTCCCCGGGACAGCTCTGGAAACACCATATATTTT.

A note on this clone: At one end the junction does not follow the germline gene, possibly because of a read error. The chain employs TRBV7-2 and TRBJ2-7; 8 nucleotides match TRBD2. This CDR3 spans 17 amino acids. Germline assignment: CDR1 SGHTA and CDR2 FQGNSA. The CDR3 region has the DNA TGTGCCAGCAGCTTATTCCCCTCATCCGGACTAGCCCTCCCGCAGGTCTTC. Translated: CASSLFPSSGLALPQVF.

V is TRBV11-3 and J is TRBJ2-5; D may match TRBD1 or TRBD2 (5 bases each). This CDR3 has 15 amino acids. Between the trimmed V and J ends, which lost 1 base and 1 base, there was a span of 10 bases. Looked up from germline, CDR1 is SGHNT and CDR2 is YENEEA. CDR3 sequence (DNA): TGTGCCAGCAGCTTAGGGGGACGGATCCAAGAGACCCAGTACTTC. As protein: CASSLGGRIQETQYF.

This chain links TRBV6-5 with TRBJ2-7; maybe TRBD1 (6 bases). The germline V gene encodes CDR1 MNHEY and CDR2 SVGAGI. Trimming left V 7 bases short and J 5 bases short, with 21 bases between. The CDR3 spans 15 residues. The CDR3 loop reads CASNRPGQQGNEQYF. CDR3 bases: TGTGCCAGCAATCGACCGGGACAACAAGGCAACGAGCAGTACTTC.

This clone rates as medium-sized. This chain's CDR3 is CASSPVQGQGEKLFF. The CDR3 region has the DNA TGTGCCAGCTCACCAGTCCAGGGCCAGGGAGAAAAACTGTTTTTT. The chain carries TRBV18 and TRBJ1-4; maybe TRBD1 (5 bases). The germline V gene has CDR1 KGHSH and CDR2 LQKENI. V was cut by 2 bases and J by 8 bases, with 15 bases left in between. This CDR3 comprises 15 residues. Together with reference TRBV18 and TRBJ1-4, the CDR3 gives the full variable domain: NAGVMQNPRHLVRRRGQEARLRCSPMKGHSHVYWYRQLPEEGLKFMVYLQKENIIDESGMPKERFSAEFPKEGPSILRIQQVVRGDSAAYFCASSPVQGQGEKLFFGSGTQLSVL.

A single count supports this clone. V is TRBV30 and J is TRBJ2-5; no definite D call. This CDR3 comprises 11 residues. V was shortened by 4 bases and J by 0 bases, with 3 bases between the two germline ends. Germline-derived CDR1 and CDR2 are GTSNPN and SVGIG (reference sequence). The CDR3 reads CAWTDQETQYF. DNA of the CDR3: TGTGCCTGGACCGACCAAGAGACCCAGTACTTC.

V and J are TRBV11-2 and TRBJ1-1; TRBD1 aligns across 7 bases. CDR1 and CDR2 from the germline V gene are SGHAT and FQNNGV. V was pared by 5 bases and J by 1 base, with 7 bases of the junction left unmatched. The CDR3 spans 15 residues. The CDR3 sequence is CASSGRRQGNTEAFF. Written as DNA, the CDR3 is TGTGCCAGCAGCGGACGTCGACAGGGGAACACTGAAGCTTTCTTT.

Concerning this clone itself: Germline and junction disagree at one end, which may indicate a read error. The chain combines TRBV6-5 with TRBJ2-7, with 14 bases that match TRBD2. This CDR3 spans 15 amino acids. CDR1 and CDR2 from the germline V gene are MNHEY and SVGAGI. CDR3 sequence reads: CVSSRGTSGSYEQYF. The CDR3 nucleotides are TGTGTCAGCAGTCGCGGGACTAGCGGGAGCTACGAGCAGTACTTC.

The CDR3 reads CASSYERVGELFF. The CDR3 bases are TGTGCCAGCAGTTACGAACGGGTCGGGGAGCTGTTTTTT. The chain is built from TRBV6-5 and TRBJ2-2; D is unclear. CDR1 and CDR2 from the germline V gene are MNHEY and SVGAGI. The CDR3 covers 13 residues. Trimming cost V 2 bases and J 7 bases, with 8 bases left between them.

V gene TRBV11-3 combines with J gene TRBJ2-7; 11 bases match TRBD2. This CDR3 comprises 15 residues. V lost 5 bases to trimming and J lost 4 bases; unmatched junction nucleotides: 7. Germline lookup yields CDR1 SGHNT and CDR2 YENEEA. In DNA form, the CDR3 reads TGTGCCAGCAGCCCCGGGACTAGCGGCACTTACGAGCAGTACTTC. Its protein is CASSPGTSGTYEQYF.

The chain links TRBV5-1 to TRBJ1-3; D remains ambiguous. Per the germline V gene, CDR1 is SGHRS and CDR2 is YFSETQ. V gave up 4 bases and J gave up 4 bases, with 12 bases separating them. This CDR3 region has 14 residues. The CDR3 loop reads CASSPNQSGNTIYF. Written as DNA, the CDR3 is TGCGCCAGCAGCCCCAACCAGTCCGGAAACACCATATATTTT.